The source of this T cell receptor beta chain is a study of T-cell memory formation after mild COVID-19. For the study at large: Most TCR clusters belonged to a single donor. Overall study results and limits: Cross-reactive memory apparently joined, as some responding clones appeared in pre-infection memory. Clones that got smaller from day 15 to 85 had even CD4/CD8, while clones growing later tipped toward CD4+.

The V segment lost 6 bases and the J segment 6 bases; nucleotides outside the gene matches: 12. Germline V gene sequence: CDR1 DFQATT, CDR2 SNEGSKA (reference sequence). This CDR3 region has 15 residues. Constant-segment primers and 5'RACE yielded cDNA libraries for TCR alpha and TCR beta, each carrying sample barcodes and UMIs. TCRdb re-called the 5' RACE reads with MiXCR, one entry per CDR3 protein. Among over 45,000 distinct CDR3 sequences listed, about a quarter were seen once. Of note for this clonotype: Its antigen is unknown.

The chain combines TRBV20-1 with TRBJ1-5; 9 nucleotides agree with TRBD1. The sequence was collected from a man aged 18 to 30 who had mild COVID-19 (a few samples of this study predate the infection). Cell type and time point are not known. The sample was PBMCs or a T cell subset sorted from them (not recorded which). CDR3 in amino acids: CSAGGPDRGTQPQHF. CDR3 DNA: TGCAGTGCAGGGGGACCGGACAGGGGAACTCAGCCCCAGCATTTT.